These 21 T cell receptor beta chains were all obtained from the same sample, sequenced in a study of T cell changes during pregnancy in multiple sclerosis. The repertoire was sequenced with immunoSEQ multiplex PCR; TCRdb's copy has only in-frame clones and lacks some. The table records tens of thousands of clones, 80% to 90% of them present only once. Sequencing was performed on CD4+ T cells from peripheral blood mononuclear cells, taken in the first trimester of pregnancy. All receptors derive from a female donor with multiple sclerosis, enrolled in a pregnancy study.

The chain recombines TRBV5-1 with TRBJ1-3; possible D gene TRBD1, 6 bases. The germline gives CDR1 SGHRS, CDR2 YFSETQ. The CDR3 is 15 amino acids. V was pared by 0 bases and J by 3 bases, with 10 bases between. The CDR3 region is CASSLAQGLGNTIYF. CDR3 nucleotides: TGCGCCAGCAGCTTGGCCCAGGGGCTTGGAAACACCATATATTTT.

The V gene is TRBV7-2, the J gene TRBJ1-1; 8 nucleotides match TRBD1. The ends lost 5 bases at V and 4 bases at J; junction bases unmatched: 6. This CDR3 has 14 amino acids. Germline CDR1 reads SGHTA; CDR2 reads FQGNSA. The CDR3 nucleotides are TGTGCCAGCAGCGGGACAGGAAGAAGCACTGAAGCTTTCTTT. This translates into CASSGTGRSTEAFF.

The chain links TRBV19 to TRBJ1-1, with D perhaps TRBD1 (5 bases). Germline lookup yields CDR1 LNHDA and CDR2 SQIVND (reference sequence). This CDR3 region has 17 residues. Trimming stripped 4 bases from V and 4 bases from J, with 22 bases between. In nucleotides, the CDR3 is TGTGCCAGTAGTAACTCCAGGGTTTTCACCTTGCGCACTGAAGCTTTCTTT. Translating it yields CASSNSRVFTLRTEAFF.

The chain couples TRBV4-3 to TRBJ1-4; 7 bases map to TRBD1. V shed 0 bases and J 10 bases; nucleotides not matched to a gene: 5. CDR3 length: 14 residues. The germline V gene has CDR1 LGHNA and CDR2 YSLEER. In nucleotides, the CDR3 is TGCGCCAGCAGCCAAGAAAGGGCAGGGGGAAAACTGTTTTTT. Protein product: CASSQERAGGKLFF.

CDR3 coding DNA: TGTGCCAGCAGCGTATCAGCGGGGGGGCAAGATACGCAGTATTTT. This sequence encodes CASSVSAGGQDTQYF. The V and J genes are TRBV9 and TRBJ2-3; 10 nucleotides align to TRBD2. CDR3 length: 15 amino acids. CDR1 and CDR2 from the germline V gene are SGDLS and YYNGEE. The trim removed 1 base at V and 5 bases at J, leaving 4 bases unmatched.

The chain carries TRBV10-3 and TRBJ2-2; 12 positions match TRBD1. In germline, CDR1 is ENHRY, CDR2 SYGVKD. This CDR3 region has 18 residues. V was clipped by 2 bases and J by 4 bases; unmatched bases: 8. This CDR3 is CAISENPGQGALTGELFF. The CDR3 DNA is TGTGCCATCAGTGAGAATCCGGGACAGGGGGCCCTCACCGGGGAGCTGTTTTTT.

Concerning this clone itself: The same CDR3 also results from other DNA sequences found in this sample. The chain recombines TRBV19 with TRBJ2-1; 9 nucleotides agree with TRBD1. This CDR3 has 15 amino acids. Trimming at V came to 3 bases and at J to 1 base, leaving 1 base not matched to a gene. Per germline, CDR1 LNHDA and CDR2 SQIVND (reference sequence). The CDR3 sequence is CASSIGTGSYNEQFF. CDR3 bases: TGTGCCAGTAGTATCGGGACAGGGTCCTACAATGAGCAGTTCTTC.

The gene calls are TRBV7-7 and TRBJ2-2; 8 bases align to TRBD2. V lost 5 bases to trimming and J lost 4 bases; unmatched junction nucleotides: 9. Germline CDR1 is SSHAT and CDR2 is FNYEAQ (reference sequence). The CDR3 totals 16 residues. Here the CDR3 DNA reads TGTGCCAGCAGCACAGACGCCGGGACTAGCACCGGGGAGCTGTTTTTT. It specifies CASSTDAGTSTGELFF. Full variable domain (missing parts from reference TRBV7-7 and TRBJ2-2): GAGVSQSPRYKVTKRGQDVTLRCDPISSHATLYWYQQALGQGPEFLTYFNYEAQPDKSGLPSDRFSAERPEGSISTLTIQRTEQRDSAMYRCASSTDAGTSTGELFFGEGSRLTVL.

The chain combines TRBV6-5 with TRBJ2-7; the D gene is possibly TRBD2 (5 bases). Germline V gene lookup returns CDR1 MNHEY and CDR2 SVGAGI. This CDR3 is built from 15 residues. V dropped 0 bases and J dropped 3 bases, with 12 bases sitting between them. The CDR3 region has the DNA TGTGCCAGCAGTTACTCGAGAGAGGCGGGCTACGAGCAGTACTTC. It yields the protein CASSYSREAGYEQYF.

The chain couples TRBV19 to TRBJ1-4, with 9 bases identical to TRBD1. V lost 9 bases to trimming and J lost 5 bases; unmatched junction nucleotides: 4. Germline CDR1 and CDR2: LNHDA and SQIVND (reference sequence). This CDR3 is 13 amino acids long. The DNA for the CDR3 is TGTGCCAGCAGGGACAGGGAGAATGAAAAACTGTTTTTT. Amino acid sequence: CASRDRENEKLFF.

This chain uses TRBV11-2 with TRBJ1-2; TRBD1 aligns across 7 bases. The CDR3 runs 14 residues. CDR1 and CDR2 from the germline V gene are SGHAT and FQNNGV. With V trimmed by 1 base and J by 8 bases, 7 bases remained unmatched. The CDR3: CASSLGQGTEGYTF. CDR3 DNA: TGTGCCAGCAGCTTAGGACAGGGAACGGAAGGCTACACCTTC.

This chain uses TRBV19 with TRBJ2-7; D is uncertain. Germline values: CDR1 LNHDA, CDR2 SQIVND (reference sequence). V dropped 1 base and J dropped 6 bases, with 13 bases sitting between them. The CDR3 totals 14 residues. The CDR3 bases are TGTGCCAGTAGTATAGCGGAGCCTACGAGCGAGCAGTACTTC. Its protein product is CASSIAEPTSEQYF.

The V and J genes are TRBV5-4 and TRBJ1-1; D not certain. Trimming stripped 5 bases from V and 1 base from J, with 15 bases between. Germline CDR1 is SGHNT and CDR2 is YYREEE (reference sequence). The CDR3 runs to 15 residues. The CDR3 DNA follows: TGTGCCAGCAGTCATGGTGGGCGAAAGAACACTGAAGCTTTCTTT. Translation gives CASSHGGRKNTEAFF.

The chain couples TRBV7-9 to TRBJ2-6, with D tentatively TRBD2 (5 bases). The CDR3 contains 17 residues. Trimming left V 7 bases short and J 1 base short, with 17 bases between. Germline V lookup: CDR1 SEHNR, CDR2 FQNEAQ (reference sequence). In nucleotides, the CDR3 is TGTGCCAGCACTCGGGGAGCAGGCCTTTCTGGGGCCAACGTCCTGACTTTC. This gives the protein CASTRGAGLSGANVLTF.

The chain is built from TRBV2 and TRBJ1-4; D is possibly TRBD1 (6 bases). Looked up from germline, CDR1 is SNHLY and CDR2 is FYNNEI. CDR3 size: 14 residues. Trimming removed 1 base from V and 14 bases from J, with 17 bases in between. Here the CDR3 DNA reads TGTGCCAGCAGTGAAGTCAGGGGCCACTTGGGGCTGTTTTTT. It specifies CASSEVRGHLGLFF.

The chain employs TRBV5-1 and TRBJ1-2, with 8 bases that match TRBD1. The CDR3 contains 15 residues. Trimming removed 0 bases from V and 0 bases from J; junction bases left unmatched: 1. Germline V gene sequence: CDR1 SGHRS, CDR2 YFSETQ. The CDR3 DNA is TGCGCCAGCAGCTTGGGGACAGGGTCTAACTATGGCTACACCTTC. This translates into CASSLGTGSNYGYTF.

This chain joins TRBV18 and TRBJ1-1; D is uncertain. This CDR3 contains 14 residues. The V end lost 2 bases, the J end lost 3 bases, and 10 bases lay between the germline ends. Germline V gene lookup returns CDR1 KGHSH and CDR2 LQKENI. As DNA, the CDR3 is TGTGCCAGCTCACCATTCCTTCAGGACACTGAAGCTTTCTTT. Amino acid sequence: CASSPFLQDTEAFF.

The J gene is TRBJ2-1, the V gene TRBV12-5; maybe TRBD1 (6 bases). The ends were cut back, 3 bases at V and 8 bases at J, with 14 bases in the middle. CDR1 LGHNT and CDR2 FRNRAP come from the germline V gene. The CDR3 totals 14 residues. This chain's CDR3 is CASGLTGQVDEQFF. Written as DNA, the CDR3 is TGTGCTAGTGGTTTAACAGGGCAGGTGGATGAGCAGTTCTTC.

The chain combines TRBV11-2 with TRBJ2-7; TRBD2 might be the D (6 bases). Trimming pared 5 bases from V and 5 bases from J, leaving 19 bases between. The CDR3 totals 15 residues. The germline gives CDR1 SGHAT, CDR2 FQNNGV. CDR3 sequence: CASSPVRLALHEQYF. CDR3 coding DNA: TGTGCCAGCAGCCCCGTCAGGCTAGCGTTACACGAGCAGTACTTC.

This chain connects TRBV6-6 to TRBJ1-2, with TRBD1 as a possible D gene (6 bases). CDR1 and CDR2 (germline): MNHNY, SVGAGI (reference sequence). The CDR3 is 16 amino acids. The V and J ends lost 5 bases and 3 bases respectively, with 19 bases between them. The chain's CDR3 is CASSPPGVGAHYGYTF. The CDR3 DNA reads as TGTGCCAGCAGTCCCCCTGGAGTGGGGGCGCACTATGGCTACACCTTC.

This chain links TRBV18 with TRBJ2-1; TRBD1 aligns across 9 bases. This CDR3 contains 14 residues. The germline gives CDR1 KGHSH, CDR2 LQKENI. V shed 8 bases, J shed 8 bases, and the junction held 10 bases outside the gene matches. CDR3: CASKLGQGSDEQFF. The CDR3 coding sequence is TGTGCCAGCAAATTAGGACAGGGGAGCGATGAGCAGTTCTTC.